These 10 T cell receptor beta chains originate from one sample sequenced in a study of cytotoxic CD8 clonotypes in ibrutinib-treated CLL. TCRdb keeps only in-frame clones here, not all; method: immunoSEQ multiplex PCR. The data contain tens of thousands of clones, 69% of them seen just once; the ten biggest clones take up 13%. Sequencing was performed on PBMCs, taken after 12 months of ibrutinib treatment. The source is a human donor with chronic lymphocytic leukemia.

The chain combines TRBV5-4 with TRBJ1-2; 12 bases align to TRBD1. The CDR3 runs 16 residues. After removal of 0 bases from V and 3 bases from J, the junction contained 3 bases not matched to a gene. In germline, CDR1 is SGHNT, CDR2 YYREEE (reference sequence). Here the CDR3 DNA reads TGTGCCAGCAGCTTGGGGGGACAGGGGGCGGACTATGGCTACACCTTC. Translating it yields CASSLGGQGADYGYTF.

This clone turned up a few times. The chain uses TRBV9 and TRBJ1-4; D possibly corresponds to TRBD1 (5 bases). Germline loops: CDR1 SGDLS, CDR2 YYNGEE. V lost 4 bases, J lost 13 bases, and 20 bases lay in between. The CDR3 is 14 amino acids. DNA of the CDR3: TGTGCCAGCAGCCAAACGACTGGAACTCAGGGACTGTTTTTT. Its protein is CASSQTTGTQGLFF. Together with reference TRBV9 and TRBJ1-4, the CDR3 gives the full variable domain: DSGVTQTPKHLITATGQRVTLRCSPRSGDLSVYWYQQSLDQGLQFLIQYYNGEERAKGNILERFSAQQFPDLHSELNLSSLELGDSALYFCASSQTTGTQGLFFGSGTQLSVL.

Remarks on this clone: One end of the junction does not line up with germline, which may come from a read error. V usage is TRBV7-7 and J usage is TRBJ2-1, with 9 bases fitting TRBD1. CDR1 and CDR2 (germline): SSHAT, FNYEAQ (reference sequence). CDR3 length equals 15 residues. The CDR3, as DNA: TGTGCTAGCAGCCTCGACAGGGGGGTTGGCAATGAGCAGTTCTTC. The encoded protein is CASSLDRGVGNEQFF.

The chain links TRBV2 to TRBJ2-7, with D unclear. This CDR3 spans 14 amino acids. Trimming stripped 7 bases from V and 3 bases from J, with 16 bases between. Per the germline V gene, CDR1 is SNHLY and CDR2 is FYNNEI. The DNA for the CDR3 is TGTGCCAGCACCCCCCCCGTCGGAATCTACGAGCAGTACTTC. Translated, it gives CASTPPVGIYEQYF. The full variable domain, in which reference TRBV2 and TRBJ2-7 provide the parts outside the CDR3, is EPEVTQTPSHQVTQMGQEVILRCVPISNHLYFYWYRQILGQKVEFLVSFYNNEISEKSEIFDDQFSVERPDGSNFTLKIRSTKLEDSAMYFCASTPPVGIYEQYFGPGTRLTVT.

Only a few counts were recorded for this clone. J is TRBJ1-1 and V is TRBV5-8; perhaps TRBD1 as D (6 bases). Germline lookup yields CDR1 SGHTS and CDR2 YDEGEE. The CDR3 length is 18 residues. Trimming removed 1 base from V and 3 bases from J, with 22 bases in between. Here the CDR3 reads CASSLNGRQGLRDTEAFF. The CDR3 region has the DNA TGTGCCAGCAGCTTGAATGGTCGCCAGGGGCTCCGAGACACTGAAGCTTTCTTT.

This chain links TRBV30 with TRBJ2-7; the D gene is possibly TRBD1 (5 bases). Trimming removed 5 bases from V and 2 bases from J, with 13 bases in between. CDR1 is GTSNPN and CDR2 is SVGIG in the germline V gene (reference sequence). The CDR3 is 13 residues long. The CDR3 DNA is TGTGCCTGGGACTGGGGCGACACCTACGAGCAGTACTTC. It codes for CAWDWGDTYEQYF.

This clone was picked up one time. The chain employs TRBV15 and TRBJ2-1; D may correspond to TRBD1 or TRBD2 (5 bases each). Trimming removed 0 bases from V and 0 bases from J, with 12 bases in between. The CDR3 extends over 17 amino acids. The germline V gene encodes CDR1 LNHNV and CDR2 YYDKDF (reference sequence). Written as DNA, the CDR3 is TGTGCCACCAGCAGAGAGCGGACGGGGCGCTCCTACAATGAGCAGTTCTTC. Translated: CATSRERTGRSYNEQFF.

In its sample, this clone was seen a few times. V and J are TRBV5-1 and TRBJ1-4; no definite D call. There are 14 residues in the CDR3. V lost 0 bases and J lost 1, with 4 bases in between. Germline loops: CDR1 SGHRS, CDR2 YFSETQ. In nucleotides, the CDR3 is TGCGCCAGCAGCTTGGGCGGAACTAATGAAAAACTGTTTTTT. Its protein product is CASSLGGTNEKLFF.

The CDR3 DNA follows: TGTGCCTGGAGTCGCACAGGGTGGGAGACCCAGTACTTC. Translating gives CAWSRTGWETQYF. The rearrangement joins TRBV30 to TRBJ2-5; a weak D match, TRBD1 (6 bases). Trimming took 2 bases from V and 5 from J, leaving 12 bases between them. The CDR3 loop spans 13 amino acids. CDR1 GTSNPN and CDR2 SVGIG come from the germline V gene (reference sequence).

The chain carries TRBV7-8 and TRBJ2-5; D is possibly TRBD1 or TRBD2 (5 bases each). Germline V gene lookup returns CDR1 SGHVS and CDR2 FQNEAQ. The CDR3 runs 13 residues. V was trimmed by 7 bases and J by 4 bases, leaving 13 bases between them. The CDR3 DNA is TGTGCCAGCACGGGGCGTGGGACAGAGACCCAGTACTTC. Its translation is CASTGRGTETQYF.